The 5 T cell receptor beta chains in this list originate from one sample, sequenced in a study of blood T cell repertoires in COVID-19. The repertoire was sequenced with immunoSEQ multiplex PCR; TCRdb's copy has only in-frame clones and lacks some. Of approximately 40,000 clones in the sample, roughly 84% were seen once. Material for sequencing was peripheral blood. These receptors were collected from a human donor in a cohort sampled during active COVID-19.

The CDR3 is CASIQRLGNSPLHF. DNA for the CDR3: TGTGCCAGCATCCAGCGGCTGGGAAATTCACCCCTCCACTTT. The genes are TRBV6-5 and TRBJ1-6; D call uncertain. The CDR3 is 14 amino acids. V was trimmed by 7 bases and J by 7 bases, leaving 14 bases between them. Germline CDR1 reads MNHEY; CDR2 reads SVGAGI.

This sequence joins TRBV4-1 and TRBJ1-5; TRBD1 matches 8 bases. This CDR3 spans 16 amino acids. Germline V gives CDR1 MGHRA, CDR2 YSYEKL. With V trimmed by 3 bases and J by 5 bases, 9 bases remained unmatched. The CDR3 protein is CASSQDPGQAHQPQHF. CDR3 DNA sequence: TGCGCCAGCAGCCAGGACCCGGGACAGGCCCATCAGCCCCAGCATTTT.

V usage is TRBV7-8 and J usage is TRBJ2-5, with 9 bases lining up with TRBD1. Germline assignment: CDR1 SGHVS and CDR2 FQNEAQ. The CDR3 extends over 14 amino acids. V shed 4 bases and J 4 bases; nucleotides not matched to a gene: 4. The CDR3 protein is CASSYYRGRETQYF. In DNA, the CDR3 is TGTGCCAGCAGCTATTACAGGGGGCGAGAGACCCAGTACTTC. Based on the CDR3 plus reference TRBV7-8 and TRBJ2-5, the full variable domain is GAGVSQSPRYKVAKRGQDVALRCDPISGHVSLFWYQQALGQGPEFLTYFQNEAQLDKSGLPSDRFFAERPEGSVSTLKIQRTQQEDSAVYLCASSYYRGRETQYFGPGTRLLVL.

This rearrangement joins TRBV7-6 to TRBJ2-5; 9 bases are a match to TRBD2. CDR3 length: 14 amino acids. V lost 5 bases and J lost 5; bases outside the gene matches: 6. CDR1 SGHVS and CDR2 FNYEAQ come from the germline V gene. The CDR3 sequence is CASSIGTSSETQYF. The CDR3 region has the DNA TGTGCCAGCAGCATAGGGACTAGCTCTGAGACCCAGTACTTC.

This chain connects TRBV6-5 to TRBJ1-4; D gene ambiguous. CDR3 length equals 14 residues. Germline V gene data show CDR1 as MNHEY and CDR2 as SVGAGI. V gave up 0 bases and J gave up 10 bases, with 12 bases separating them. The CDR3 nucleotides read TGTGCCAGCAGTTACTCGATGGAGACTGGAAAACTGTTTTTT. Amino acid sequence: CASSYSMETGKLFF.